The 17 T cell receptor beta chains listed next were all sequenced from one sample in a study of T cells in Graves' hyperthyroidism and ophthalmopathy. Amplification of TCR beta CDR3 regions used RNA as the template. In the first-round RT-PCR of the TCR CDR3, the HTBI primer set was used. TCRdb reprocessed the multiplex PCR reads via MiXCR and lists one record per CDR3 protein. The sample holds 300,000 or so distinct CDR3 sequences, roughly 15% seen once. Sequencing was done on a sample of blood. The receptors were sampled from a man aged 30 to 45 with Graves' hyperthyroidism.

This clonotype was found many times. The V gene is TRBV7-2, the J gene TRBJ2-3; D may be TRBD2 (6 bases). The CDR3 loop spans 16 amino acids. Trimming removed 1 base at V and 2 bases at J, with 13 bases between. Germline loops: CDR1 SGHTA, CDR2 FQGNSA. The CDR3: CASSLEGTYTTDTQYF. The CDR3 DNA reads as TGTGCCAGCAGCTTAGAGGGGACTTACACCACAGATACGCAGTATTTT.

The sample holds a few counts of this clonotype. DNA for the CDR3: TGTGCCAGCAGCCGAGAGCACGGGACAGCAAACTATGGCTACACCTTC. It is translated as CASSREHGTANYGYTF. The rearrangement uses TRBV4-2 and TRBJ1-2, with 7 bases aligning to TRBD1. The CDR3 contains 16 residues. The V segment lost 4 bases and the J segment 2 bases; nucleotides outside the gene matches: 10. Germline loops: CDR1 LGHNA, CDR2 YNFKEQ.

This clonotype appeared a few times. The CDR3 region is CASCGAGETSEQYF. The CDR3 DNA sequence: TGTGCCAGCTGTGGGGCCGGGGAGACGAGCGAGCAGTACTTC. The rearrangement uses TRBV28 and TRBJ2-7; D is tentatively TRBD1 or TRBD2 (5 bases each). Trimming removed 8 bases from V and 6 bases from J, with 20 bases in between. Germline lookup yields CDR1 MDHEN and CDR2 SYDVKM. The CDR3 runs 14 residues.

This clonotype was recorded a few times. The rearrangement links TRBV29-1 to TRBJ2-7, with 7 bases aligning to TRBD2. Germline V gene lookup returns CDR1 SQVTM and CDR2 ANQGSEA. V lost 7 bases to trimming and J lost 1 base; unmatched junction nucleotides: 4. CDR3 size: 12 residues. The CDR3 protein is CSAGEGSYEQYF. Written as DNA, the CDR3 is TGCAGCGCCGGGGAGGGGTCCTACGAGCAGTACTTC.

This clonotype was detected ten times or more. The chain has TRBV5-1 and TRBJ2-1; perhaps TRBD2 as D (6 bases). Germline V gene sequence: CDR1 SGHRS, CDR2 YFSETQ. The length of the CDR3 is 15 residues. The germline V and J ends were trimmed by 0 bases and 10 bases, with 17 bases remaining between them. CDR3 amino acids: CASSLDGGETYEQFF. As DNA, the CDR3 is TGCGCCAGCAGCTTGGATGGCGGGGAAACATACGAGCAGTTCTTC.

This clonotype was counted ten times or more. V usage is TRBV7-3 and J usage is TRBJ2-3; TRBD1 is a possible D gene (6 bases). Germline V gene lookup returns CDR1 SGHTA and CDR2 FQGTGA. Trimming pared 5 bases from V and 2 bases from J, leaving 26 bases between. The CDR3 consists of 19 residues. The CDR3 DNA follows: TGTGCCAGCAGCCAGAAAAACGTAGGTCCGGGACAAATCACAGATACGCAGTATTTT. Amino acid sequence: CASSQKNVGPGQITDTQYF.

This clonotype has only a few counts. The V and J genes are TRBV20-1 and TRBJ2-3, with a weak D call TRBD1 (5 bases). Trimming cost V 5 bases and J 6 bases, with 12 bases left between them. CDR1 is DFQATT and CDR2 is SNEGSKA in the germline V gene (reference sequence). The CDR3 consists of 12 residues. The CDR3 nucleotides are TGCAGTGCTCGACCCAGGGCCGATACGCAGTATTTT. As protein: CSARPRADTQYF.

The sample holds many counts of this clonotype. The chain joins TRBV20-1 to TRBJ2-3; 10 bases map to TRBD2. V shed 1 base, J shed 4 bases, and the junction held 5 bases outside the gene matches. CDR1 is DFQATT and CDR2 is SNEGSKA in the germline V gene (reference sequence). This CDR3 region has 15 residues. Here the CDR3 reads CSARASGSVSDTQYF. CDR3 bases: TGCAGTGCTAGAGCTAGCGGGAGCGTCTCAGATACGCAGTATTTT.

This clonotype was detected ten times or more. J is TRBJ2-7 and V is TRBV29-1; 11 nucleotides agree with TRBD1. V lost 3 bases to trimming and J lost 2 bases; unmatched junction nucleotides: 3. CDR1 SQVTM and CDR2 ANQGSEA come from the germline V gene. The CDR3 loop spans 14 amino acids. The CDR3 is CSVETGQGAYEQYF. CDR3 nucleotide sequence: TGCAGCGTTGAGACGGGACAGGGGGCCTACGAGCAGTACTTC.

In its sample, this clonotype was seen a few times. The rearrangement joins TRBV7-9 to TRBJ1-1, with 7 bases that match TRBD1. The CDR3 contains 15 residues. Germline V gene sequence: CDR1 SEHNR, CDR2 FQNEAQ (reference sequence). The junction had 9 bases not matched to a gene; V was cut back by 4 bases and J by 4 bases. CDR3 in amino acids: CASSWQTGSRTEAFF. The DNA for the CDR3 is TGTGCCAGCAGCTGGCAGACAGGGAGTCGCACTGAAGCTTTCTTT.

For this clonotype: One end of the junction does not line up with germline, which may come from a read error. The V gene is TRBV7-9, the J gene TRBJ2-1, with 7 bases identical to TRBD1. This CDR3 is 15 amino acids long. From germline, CDR1 is SEHNR and CDR2 FQNEAQ (reference sequence). As DNA, the CDR3 is TGTGCCAGCAGCTCCCGGGACAGAGCTTACAATGGGCAGTTCTTC. Protein sequence: CASSSRDRAYNGQFF.

J is TRBJ2-3 and V is TRBV2, with 7 bases lining up with TRBD2. J gave up 2 bases and V 3 bases, and 5 bases lay outside the gene matches. The CDR3 runs to 15 residues. Per the germline V gene, CDR1 is SNHLY and CDR2 is FYNNEI. The CDR3 region is CASSDLAEITDTQYF. The CDR3 coding sequence is TGTGCCAGCAGTGACCTAGCGGAGATCACAGATACGCAGTATTTT.

The sample holds a few counts of this clonotype. The rearrangement joins TRBV6-1 to TRBJ1-2; the D gene is possibly TRBD1 (5 bases). This CDR3 spans 14 amino acids. V was trimmed by 6 bases and J by 0 bases, leaving 11 bases between them. CDR1 and CDR2 from the germline V gene are MNHNS and SASEGT. CDR3 in amino acids: CASRYRIANYGYTF. In DNA form, the CDR3 reads TGTGCCAGCAGGTACAGGATCGCTAACTATGGCTACACCTTC.

This clonotype was recorded many times. The chain links TRBV11-3 to TRBJ2-3; D is perhaps TRBD1 (6 bases). The V gene's germline CDR1 is SGHNT and CDR2 YENEEA. The V gene lost 3 bases and the J gene lost 6 bases, with 10 bases spanning the gap. The CDR3 is 13 residues long. CDR3 loop: CASSLGQGDTQYF. DNA for the CDR3: TGTGCCAGCAGCTTGGGACAAGGGGATACGCAGTATTTT.

This clonotype appeared many times. The chain is built from TRBV7-9 and TRBJ2-7, with 15 bases aligning to TRBD2. CDR1 and CDR2 (germline): SEHNR, FQNEAQ (reference sequence). CDR3 length equals 18 residues. V shed 5 bases, J shed 5 bases, and the junction held 13 bases outside the gene matches. This CDR3 reads CASSPTGLAGGGTDEQYF. The CDR3 coding sequence is TGTGCCAGCAGCCCCACCGGACTAGCGGGAGGGGGGACCGACGAGCAGTACTTC. The complete variable domain, with remaining parts taken from reference TRBV7-9 and TRBJ2-7, reads DTGVSQNPRHKITKRGQNVTFRCDPISEHNRLYWYRQTLGQGPEFLTYFQNEAQLEKSRLLSDRFSAERPKGSFSTLEIQRTEQGDSAMYLCASSPTGLAGGGTDEQYFGPGTRLTVT.

This clonotype was observed at least ten times. The chain is built from TRBV20-1 and TRBJ2-1; 7 nucleotides match TRBD2. The CDR3 sequence is 16 residues long. Germline values: CDR1 DFQATT, CDR2 SNEGSKA (reference sequence). V lost 0 bases to trimming and J lost 2 bases; unmatched junction nucleotides: 7. This CDR3 reads CSARDRRGGAYNEQFF. Here the CDR3 DNA reads TGCAGTGCTAGAGACCGGAGGGGAGGGGCCTACAATGAGCAGTTCTTC.

This clonotype was detected many times. This chain joins TRBV11-2 and TRBJ1-1; D gene uncertain. Trimming shortened V by 0 bases and J by 1 base, and 9 bases separated the two germline ends. The CDR3 runs to 15 residues. Germline CDR1 SGHAT, CDR2 FQNNGV. This CDR3 is CASSLDLMANTEAFF. In nucleotides, the CDR3 is TGTGCCAGCAGCTTAGATTTGATGGCGAACACTGAAGCTTTCTTT.